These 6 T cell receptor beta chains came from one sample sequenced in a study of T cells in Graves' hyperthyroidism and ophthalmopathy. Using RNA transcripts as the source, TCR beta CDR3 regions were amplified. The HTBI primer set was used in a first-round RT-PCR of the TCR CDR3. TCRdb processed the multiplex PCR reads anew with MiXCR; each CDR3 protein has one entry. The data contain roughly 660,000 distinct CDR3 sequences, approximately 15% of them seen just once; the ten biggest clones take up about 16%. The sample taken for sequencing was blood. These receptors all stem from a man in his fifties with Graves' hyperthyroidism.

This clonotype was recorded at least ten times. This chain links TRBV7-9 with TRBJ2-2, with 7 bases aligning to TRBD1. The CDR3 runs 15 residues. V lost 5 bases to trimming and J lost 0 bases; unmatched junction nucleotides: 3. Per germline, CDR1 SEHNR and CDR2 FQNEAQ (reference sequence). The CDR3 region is CASSMGQTNTGELFF. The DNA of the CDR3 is TGTGCCAGCAGCATGGGACAGACGAACACCGGGGAGCTGTTTTTT. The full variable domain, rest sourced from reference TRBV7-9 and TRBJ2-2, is DTGVSQNPRHKITKRGQNVTFRCDPISEHNRLYWYRQTLGQGPEFLTYFQNEAQLEKSRLLSDRFSAERPKGSFSTLEIQRTEQGDSAMYLCASSMGQTNTGELFFGEGSRLTVL.

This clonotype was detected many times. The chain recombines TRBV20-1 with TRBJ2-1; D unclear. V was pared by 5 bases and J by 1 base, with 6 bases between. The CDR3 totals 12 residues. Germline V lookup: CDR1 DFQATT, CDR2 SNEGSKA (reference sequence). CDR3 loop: CSASRSYNEQFF. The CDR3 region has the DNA TGCAGTGCTTCGAGGTCCTACAATGAGCAGTTCTTC.

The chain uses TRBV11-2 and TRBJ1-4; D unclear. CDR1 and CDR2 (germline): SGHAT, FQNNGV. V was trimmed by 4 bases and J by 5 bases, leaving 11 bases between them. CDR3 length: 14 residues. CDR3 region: CASSSTVSNEKLFF. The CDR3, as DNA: TGTGCCAGCAGCTCCACGGTTTCCAATGAAAAACTGTTTTTT.

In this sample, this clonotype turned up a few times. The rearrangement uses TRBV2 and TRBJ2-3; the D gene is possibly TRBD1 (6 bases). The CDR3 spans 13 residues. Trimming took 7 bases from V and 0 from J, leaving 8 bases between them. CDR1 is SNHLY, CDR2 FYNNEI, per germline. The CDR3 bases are TGTGCCAGCATCGGACAGAGCACAGATACGCAGTATTTT. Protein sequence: CASIGQSTDTQYF.

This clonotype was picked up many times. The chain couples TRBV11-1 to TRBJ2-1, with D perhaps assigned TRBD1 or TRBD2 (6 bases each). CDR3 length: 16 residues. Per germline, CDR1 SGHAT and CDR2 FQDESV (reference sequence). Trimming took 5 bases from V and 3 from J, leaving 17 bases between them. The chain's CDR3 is CASSHGGQLNYNEQFF. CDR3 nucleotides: TGTGCCAGCAGCCACGGGGGACAACTCAACTACAATGAGCAGTTCTTC.

CDR3 sequence: CASSPARTSGRYEQYF. The CDR3 coding sequence is TGTGCCAGCAGCCCAGCCCGGACTAGCGGGAGATACGAGCAGTACTTC. The V gene is TRBV3-1, the J gene TRBJ2-7; TRBD2 agrees at 13 bases. The junction had 7 bases not matched to a gene; V was cut back by 4 bases and J by 4 bases. The CDR3 totals 16 residues. The germline gives CDR1 LGHDT, CDR2 YNNKEL (reference sequence).